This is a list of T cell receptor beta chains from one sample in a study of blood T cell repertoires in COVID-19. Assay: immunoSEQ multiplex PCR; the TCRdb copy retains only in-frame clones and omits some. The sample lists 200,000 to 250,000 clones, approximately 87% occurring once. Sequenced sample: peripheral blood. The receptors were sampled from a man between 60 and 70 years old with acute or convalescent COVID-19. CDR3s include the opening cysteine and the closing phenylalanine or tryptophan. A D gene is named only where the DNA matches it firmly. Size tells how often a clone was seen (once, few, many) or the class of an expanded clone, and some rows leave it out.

CDR3 DNA: TGTGCCAGCAGTGACTTAACAGGGGGAGTTAGTGAAAAACTGTTTTTT
CDR3 protein: CASSDLTGGVSEKLFF
V gene: TRBV6-1
J gene: TRBJ1-4
clone size: -
D gene: TRBD1

CDR3 DNA: TGTGCCAGCAGCCGCGGTGCCTACGGGACCTACGAGCAGTACTTC
CDR3 protein: CASSRGAYGTYEQYF
V gene: TRBV11-2
J gene: TRBJ2-7
clone size: -
D gene: -

CDR3 DNA: TGTGCCAGCAGCGCGGGACAGTGGACTGAAGCTTTCTTT
CDR3 protein: CASSAGQWTEAFF
V gene: TRBV7-8
J gene: TRBJ1-1
clone size: -
D gene: TRBD1

CDR3 DNA: TGTGCCAGCAGCGTACAGGGACACGGGGAGCTGTTTTTT
CDR3 protein: CASSVQGHGELFF
V gene: TRBV9
J gene: TRBJ2-2
clone size: once
D gene: -

CDR3 DNA: TGCGCCAGCAGTGTGGTAGCGGGAGTAAATGAGCAGTTCTTC
CDR3 protein: CASSVVAGVNEQFF
V gene: TRBV5-1
J gene: TRBJ2-1
clone size: -
D gene: TRBD2

CDR3 DNA: TGCAGCGCCTCCTATCGACAGCTGAGCGCTAACTATGGCTACACCTTC
CDR3 protein: CSASYRQLSANYGYTF
V gene: TRBV29-1
J gene: TRBJ1-2
clone size: -
D gene: -

CDR3 DNA: TGTGCCAGCAGTCCAGGACAGTTTTCCTCTGGGGCCAACGTCCTGGCTTTC
CDR3 protein: CASSPGQFSSGANVLAF
V gene: TRBV27
J gene: TRBJ2-6
clone size: -
D gene: -

CDR3 DNA: TGTGCCAGTAGTACCCCCGGGACAGGGGATTCACCCCTCCACTTT
CDR3 protein: CASSTPGTGDSPLHF
V gene: TRBV19
J gene: TRBJ1-6
clone size: -
D gene: TRBD1

CDR3 DNA: TGTGCCAGCAGTACCCCGGAGGGGCGAGTGAACACTGAAGCTTTCTTT
CDR3 protein: CASSTPEGRVNTEAFF
V gene: TRBV6-2/TRBV6-3
J gene: TRBJ1-1
clone size: -
D gene: -

CDR3 DNA: TGTGCCAGCAGCCAGACTAGCGGGAGTGATTATACGCAGTATTTT
CDR3 protein: CASSQTSGSDYTQYF
V gene: TRBV7-6
J gene: TRBJ2-3
clone size: -
D gene: TRBD2

CDR3 DNA: TGTGCCAGTAGTAAGACAGACAACATTCAGTACTTC
CDR3 protein: CASSKTDNIQYF
V gene: TRBV19
J gene: TRBJ2-4
clone size: -
D gene: -

CDR3 DNA: TGTGCCACCGGGACTAGCAGTGTAGATACGCAGTATTTT
CDR3 protein: CATGTSSVDTQYF
V gene: TRBV28
J gene: TRBJ2-3
clone size: once
D gene: TRBD2

CDR3 DNA: TGTGCCATCAGTGGGCCTAGCGGGAGGAACTACAATGAGCAGTTCTTC
CDR3 protein: CAISGPSGRNYNEQFF
V gene: TRBV10-3
J gene: TRBJ2-1
clone size: -
D gene: TRBD2

CDR3 DNA: TGTGCCAGCAGCTTAGGACACCTCACCGGCGAGCAGTACTTC
CDR3 protein: CASSLGHLTGEQYF
V gene: TRBV7-3
J gene: TRBJ2-7
clone size: -
D gene: -

CDR3 DNA: TGCGCCAGCAGCTCCGTCCAGGATGTAACAGGCTATGGCTACACCTTC
CDR3 protein: CASSSVQDVTGYGYTF
V gene: TRBV5-1
J gene: TRBJ1-2
clone size: once
D gene: -

CDR3 DNA: TGTGCCAGCAGTTCTGATACCGGGAGCGGGGAGACCCAGTACTTC
CDR3 protein: CASSSDTGSGETQYF
V gene: TRBV6-2/TRBV6-3
J gene: TRBJ2-5
clone size: -
D gene: -

CDR3 DNA: TGTGCCAGCAGCACTCAGGGGAACACTGAAGCTTTCTTT
CDR3 protein: CASSTQGNTEAFF
V gene: TRBV11-1
J gene: TRBJ1-1
clone size: -
D gene: -

CDR3 DNA: TGTGCCAGCAGCTTCGGGACAGGGGGCTCGGGAGAAAAACTGTTTTTT
CDR3 protein: CASSFGTGGSGEKLFF
V gene: TRBV13
J gene: TRBJ1-4
clone size: -
D gene: TRBD1

CDR3 DNA: TGTGCCAGCAGTGGGACTAGCGGTACCGGGGAGCTGTTTTTT
CDR3 protein: CASSGTSGTGELFF
V gene: TRBV2
J gene: TRBJ2-2
clone size: -
D gene: TRBD2

CDR3 DNA: TGTGCCAGCAGCGCCCTGGGGGGGGCGGGTGAAAAACTGTTTTTT
CDR3 protein: CASSALGGAGEKLFF
V gene: TRBV9
J gene: TRBJ1-4
clone size: -
D gene: -

CDR3 DNA: TGTGCCAGCAGGGGTTGGACTAGCGGTCTCTCCTACAATGAGCAGTTCTTC
CDR3 protein: CASRGWTSGLSYNEQFF
V gene: TRBV6-4
J gene: TRBJ2-1
clone size: -
D gene: TRBD2

CDR3 DNA: TGTGCCAGCAGCCCGGGGGGCTGGAGGGGCGAGCAGTACTTC
CDR3 protein: CASSPGGWRGEQYF
V gene: TRBV5-4
J gene: TRBJ2-7
clone size: -
D gene: -

CDR3 DNA: TGCGCCAGCAGTCCGGACGGGGGAGGAAGGGAAAAACTGTTTTTT
CDR3 protein: CASSPDGGGREKLFF
V gene: TRBV5-1
J gene: TRBJ1-4
clone size: -
D gene: -

CDR3 DNA: TGTGCCAGCAGCCCACTAGCGCAATCCTACAATGAGCAGTTCTTC
CDR3 protein: CASSPLAQSYNEQFF
V gene: TRBV11-3
J gene: TRBJ2-1
clone size: many
D gene: TRBD2

CDR3 DNA: TGTGCCTGGGGACAGCTAGAACCCCTCCACTTT
CDR3 protein: CAWGQLEPLHF
V gene: TRBV30
J gene: TRBJ1-6
clone size: -
D gene: -

CDR3 DNA: TGTGCCTGGAGTGGGGGCCGGTTATCCTACAATGAGCAGTTCTTC
CDR3 protein: CAWSGGRLSYNEQFF
V gene: TRBV30
J gene: TRBJ2-1
clone size: -
D gene: -

CDR3 DNA: TGTGCCAGCAGTTTATTAAAGGGGATAGTAAACACTGAAGCTTTCTTT
CDR3 protein: CASSLLKGIVNTEAFF
V gene: TRBV27
J gene: TRBJ1-1
clone size: once
D gene: -

CDR3 DNA: TGTGCCAGCAGTTCCAACCTAAAGCAAGAGACCCAGTACTTC
CDR3 protein: CASSSNLKQETQYF
V gene: TRBV2
J gene: TRBJ2-5
clone size: -
D gene: -

CDR3 DNA: TGCAGCGTTCACAGGGTTGGTGAAGCTTTCTTT
CDR3 protein: CSVHRVGEAFF
V gene: TRBV29-1
J gene: TRBJ1-1
clone size: -
D gene: -

CDR3 DNA: TGTGCCAGCAGCCAACTAATACCGGGACTAGCGGGAGGGGTTGGCTACGAGCAGTACTTC
CDR3 protein: CASSQLIPGLAGGVGYEQYF
V gene: TRBV3-1/TRBV3-2
J gene: TRBJ2-7
clone size: once
D gene: TRBD2

CDR3 DNA: TGTGCCAGCAGCGTAGGAGGCGGGAACTCTGGAAACACCATATATTTT
CDR3 protein: CASSVGGGNSGNTIYF
V gene: TRBV9
J gene: TRBJ1-3
clone size: -
D gene: -

CDR3 DNA: TGTGCCAGCAGTTTAAACAGGGATCTAGGTAACACTGAAGCTTTCTTT
CDR3 protein: CASSLNRDLGNTEAFF
V gene: TRBV28
J gene: TRBJ1-1
clone size: -
D gene: -

CDR3 DNA: TGCAGTGCTAGAGGGGACACCGGGCAGTACTTC
CDR3 protein: CSARGDTGQYF
V gene: TRBV20-1
J gene: TRBJ2-7
clone size: once
D gene: -

CDR3 DNA: TGTGCCAGCAGCGTAGGCAGTGGGCTATTGAACACTGAAGCTTTCTTT
CDR3 protein: CASSVGSGLLNTEAFF
V gene: TRBV9
J gene: TRBJ1-1
clone size: -
D gene: -

CDR3 DNA: TGTGCCAGCAGCTTAGGCAGACAGGCTTACAATGAGCAGTTCTTC
CDR3 protein: CASSLGRQAYNEQFF
V gene: TRBV11-3
J gene: TRBJ2-1
clone size: -
D gene: -

CDR3 DNA: TGTGCCAGCAGTGCCGGGACAGACCAAGAGACCCAGTACTTC
CDR3 protein: CASSAGTDQETQYF
V gene: TRBV6-6
J gene: TRBJ2-5
clone size: -
D gene: TRBD1

CDR3 DNA: TGTGCCAGCATTACCACCGGGAGCTCCTACGAGCAGTACTTC
CDR3 protein: CASITTGSSYEQYF
V gene: TRBV28
J gene: TRBJ2-7
clone size: -
D gene: -

CDR3 DNA: TGTGCCAGCAGTTTAGGTCAGTCCCTCCACTTT
CDR3 protein: CASSLGQSLHF
V gene: TRBV12-3/TRBV12-4
J gene: TRBJ1-6
clone size: -
D gene: -

CDR3 DNA: TGTGCCAGCAGTGAAGCTCGGCTAGCGGGAGGGCCCTCGGGCACAGATACGCAGTATTTT
CDR3 protein: CASSEARLAGGPSGTDTQYF
V gene: TRBV6-1
J gene: TRBJ2-3
clone size: -
D gene: TRBD2

CDR3 DNA: TGCGCCAGCAGCTCTCCACAGGGCGGCTATGGCTACACCTTC
CDR3 protein: CASSSPQGGYGYTF
V gene: TRBV5-1
J gene: TRBJ1-2
clone size: -
D gene: -

CDR3 DNA: TGCAGTGCTAGTTCGGGACTGGGCTACGAGCAGTACTTC
CDR3 protein: CSASSGLGYEQYF
V gene: TRBV20-1
J gene: TRBJ2-7
clone size: -
D gene: -

CDR3 DNA: TGTGCCAGCTCACCAAGCAGACAGGGGACCACATTCTATGGCTACACCTTC
CDR3 protein: CASSPSRQGTTFYGYTF
V gene: TRBV18
J gene: TRBJ1-2
clone size: -
D gene: TRBD1

CDR3 DNA: TGTGCCAGCAGCTTAGCAGGGGGTTATCAGCCCCAGCATTTT
CDR3 protein: CASSLAGGYQPQHF
V gene: TRBV11-2
J gene: TRBJ1-5
clone size: -
D gene: TRBD1

CDR3 DNA: TGTGCCGGAGGCGGCCGCTCCTACGAGCAGTACTTC
CDR3 protein: CAGGGRSYEQYF
V gene: TRBV6-5
J gene: TRBJ2-7
clone size: -
D gene: -

CDR3 DNA: TGTGCCTGGAGGGTCCGAGGACAGACTAATTCACCCCTCCACTTT
CDR3 protein: CAWRVRGQTNSPLHF
V gene: TRBV30
J gene: TRBJ1-6
clone size: -
D gene: -

CDR3 DNA: TGTGCCAGTAGTATGAGGCAGTCCTCTGGAAACACCATATATTTT
CDR3 protein: CASSMRQSSGNTIYF
V gene: TRBV19
J gene: TRBJ1-3
clone size: -
D gene: -

CDR3 DNA: TGTGCCAGCAGCCCAAATAACAGCCCAGGGATCGGCTACACCTTC
CDR3 protein: CASSPNNSPGIGYTF
V gene: TRBV11-2
J gene: TRBJ1-2
clone size: -
D gene: -

CDR3 DNA: TGTGCCAGCAGCCCGACAGGCTTAACCTACGAGCAGTACTTC
CDR3 protein: CASSPTGLTYEQYF
V gene: TRBV28
J gene: TRBJ2-7
clone size: -
D gene: -

CDR3 DNA: TGTGCCAGCGAAGACAGGGATAACACCTACGAGCAGTACTTC
CDR3 protein: CASEDRDNTYEQYF
V gene: TRBV28
J gene: TRBJ2-7
clone size: -
D gene: TRBD1

CDR3 DNA: TGTGCCAGCAGGATCGACAGACACTATCCTAACGAGCAGTACTTC
CDR3 protein: CASRIDRHYPNEQYF
V gene: TRBV6-6
J gene: TRBJ2-7
clone size: -
D gene: -

CDR3 DNA: TGTGCCAGCTCCCAACCCAGAACTGGGGCCAACGTCCTGACTTTC
CDR3 protein: CASSQPRTGANVLTF
V gene: TRBV7-9
J gene: TRBJ2-6
clone size: -
D gene: -

CDR3 DNA: TGTGCCACCAGTGATACTCCCAGGGGAAGGAACACTGAAGCTTTCTTT
CDR3 protein: CATSDTPRGRNTEAFF
V gene: TRBV24-1
J gene: TRBJ1-1
clone size: few
D gene: -

CDR3 DNA: TGTGCCAGTAGTATAGATCAAGCAGGCCCACGGGAGACCCAGTACTTC
CDR3 protein: CASSIDQAGPRETQYF
V gene: TRBV19
J gene: TRBJ2-5
clone size: once
D gene: -

CDR3 DNA: TGCAGCGTCGGCGAAACGAGGGCGGCGGGCGATGAGCAGTTCTTC
CDR3 protein: CSVGETRAAGDEQFF
V gene: TRBV29-1
J gene: TRBJ2-1
clone size: -
D gene: -